Reported below is one T cell receptor (beta chain). Its cognate antigen is unknown. Before any sequencing was done, the ViraFEST assay used viral peptide pools to expand antigen-specific CD4+ T cells. Having been cultured for about 10 days, the cells underwent CD4+ T cell isolation. Absence of prior SARS-CoV-2 infection characterized the vaccine recipients, who showed negative nucleocapsid antibodies. The entry originates in a study of vaccination effects on CD4 cells after COVID-19. About the research overall: The cohort was immunized with two doses of either the BNT162b2 or mRNA-1273 vaccine. Broader study findings: Marked clonal contraction of both clone types appeared late after vaccination. The vaccine-induced clones of healthy vaccinees included only 1 of 255 that cross-reacted with common cold coronaviruses.

The V and J ends lost 3 bases and 5 bases, in that order; junction bases with no gene match: 3. In germline, CDR1 is LNHNV, CDR2 YYDKDF (reference sequence). The CDR3 is 16 amino acids. The data were produced by immunoSEQ multiplex PCR, yet TCRdb's version contains in-frame clones alone and is incomplete. The data hold approximately 30,000 clones, with roughly two thirds observed a single time. The rearrangement links TRBV15 to TRBJ2-1, with 14 positions matching TRBD2. This receptor was taken from a human donor who received a COVID-19 vaccine. This specimen consisted of CD4+ T cells from PBMCs cultured with HCoV-229E spike peptides, obtained before COVID-19 vaccination. The CDR3 DNA reads TGTGCCACCAGCAGGACTAGCGGGAGGGCCAACAATGAGCAGTTCTTC. Translating it yields CATSRTSGRANNEQFF.